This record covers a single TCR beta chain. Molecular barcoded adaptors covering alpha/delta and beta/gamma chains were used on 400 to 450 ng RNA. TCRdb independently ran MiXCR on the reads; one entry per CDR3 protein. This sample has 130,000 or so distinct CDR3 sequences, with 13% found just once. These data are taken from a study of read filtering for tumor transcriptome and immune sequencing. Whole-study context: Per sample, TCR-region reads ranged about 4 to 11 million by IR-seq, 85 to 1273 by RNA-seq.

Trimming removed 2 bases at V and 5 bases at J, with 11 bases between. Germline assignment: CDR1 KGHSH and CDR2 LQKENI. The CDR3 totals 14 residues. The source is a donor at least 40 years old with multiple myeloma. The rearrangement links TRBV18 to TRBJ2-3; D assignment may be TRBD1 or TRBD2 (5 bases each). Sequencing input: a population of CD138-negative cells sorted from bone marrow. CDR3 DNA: TGTGCCAGCTCACCAGCCGGGACGCAAGATACGCAGTATTTT. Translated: CASSPAGTQDTQYF. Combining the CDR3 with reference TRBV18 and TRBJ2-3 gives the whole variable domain NAGVMQNPRHLVRRRGQEARLRCSPMKGHSHVYWYRQLPEEGLKFMVYLQKENIIDESGMPKERFSAEFPKEGPSILRIQQVVRGDSAAYFCASSPAGTQDTQYFGPGTRLTVL.